This TCR beta chain was retrieved from a study of cytomegalovirus exposure and HLA in healthy donors. Study observations and caveats: High specificity and sensitivity for cytomegalovirus status were reported for the classifier. In vitro experiments confirmed that a few CMV-associated chains were specific for CMV antigens. TCR association rates varied by HLA locus in a later analysis, with DRB1 highest and HLA-C lowest.

The CDR3 is 15 amino acids. The V and J ends lost 7 bases and 4 bases, in that order; junction bases with no gene match: 9. CDR1 is LNHDA and CDR2 is SQIVND in the germline V gene (reference sequence). PCR amplification relied on 60 Vbeta primers (plus 13 Jbeta primers). Here immunoSEQ multiplex PCR was the method, and the copy in TCRdb shows in-frame clones only, minus some. The sample yields 150,000 to 200,000 clones, less than 80% seen once. About this clone itself: The target antigen is unknown.

The sequenced material came from PBMCs. The chain carries TRBV19 and TRBJ1-5, with 8 bases matching TRBD1. The receptor's source is a man aged 18-30 years in good health and CMV-seronegative. The CDR3, as DNA: TGTGCCAGTACCCCCGGCAGGGGGCCTAATCAGCCCCAGCATTTT. The encoded protein is CASTPGRGPNQPQHF. The whole variable domain, filled in from reference TRBV19 and TRBJ1-5, reads DGGITQSPKYLFRKEGQNVTLSCEQNLNHDAMYWYRQDPGQGLRLIYYSQIVNDFQKGDIAEGYSVSREKKESFPLTVTSAQKNPTAFYLCASTPGRGPNQPQHFGDGTRLSIL.